This T cell receptor (beta chain) emerged from a study of OX40 agonist ivuxolimab in advanced cancers. The table came from immunoSEQ multiplex PCR; TCRdb's copy has only in-frame clones and leaves some out. The table lists 100,000 to 150,000 clones, approximately 92% of them singletons. From germline, CDR1 is MNHNS and CDR2 SASEGT. The CDR3 has 15 amino acids. Unmatched junction bases numbered 8, after V lost 6 bases and J lost 2 bases. The genes are TRBV6-1 and TRBJ2-7, with 9 bases lining up with TRBD2. This sequence was found in an adult with an advanced solid tumor such as melanoma, head and neck, liver or kidney cancer. This specimen was CD4+ or CD8+ T cells sorted from blood, taken in a trial of the OX40 agonist ivuxolimab. CDR3 region: CASSRRLAAAYEQYF. The DNA of the CDR3 is TGTGCCAGCAGCCGTCGACTAGCGGCAGCCTACGAGCAGTACTTC.